In its sample, the clone carrying this TCR beta chain was seen once. The antigen remains undetermined. The V end was cut by 4 bases, the J end by 8 bases, with 12 bases between. From germline, CDR1 is SGHDT and CDR2 YYEEEE. The CDR3 has 12 residues. TCRdb keeps only in-frame clones here, not all; method: immunoSEQ multiplex PCR. The table lists about 1,900,000 clones, approximately 94% of them singletons, with 1.2% in the top ten. Selected positively for CCR7 and CD45RO-negative, naive CD8 cells excluded terminally differentiated effector memory CD45RA+ cells. This sample stems from a study of shared clonotypes between healthy human individuals. About the research overall: For every donor, three CD4 naive, three CD4 memory, two CD8 naive and one CD8 memory plates were used. Study-level findings and limits: Generally, naive subsets (rather than memory subsets) showed larger estimated richness. Sharing across four donors was highest in naive CD4 (roughly 5%) and lowest in memory CD8 (0.4%).

The sequence was collected from a man aged 18 to 30 in good health. The sequenced sample was naive CD8+ T cells sorted from blood. J is TRBJ1-2 and V is TRBV5-6, with a possible D match to TRBD1 (6 bases). The CDR3 DNA is TGTGCCAGCAGCACTACCGGGACAGGCTACACCTTC. Encoded protein: CASSTTGTGYTF.